This paragraph reports one T cell receptor (beta chain). Clones were sequenced by immunoSEQ multiplex PCR, and TCRdb holds only the in-frame ones, with some missing. In the table there are 100,000 to 110,000 clones, 75% to 95% of which are singletons. Germline loops: CDR1 SGHTA, CDR2 FQGNSA. The CDR3 spans 13 residues. Trimming stripped 10 bases from V and 7 bases from J, with 17 bases between. These data are taken from a study of siplizumab effects on memory and regulatory T cells. This sequence joins TRBV7-2 and TRBJ2-1; D possibly corresponds to TRBD1 (6 bases). The sequenced sample was CD4+ T cells sorted from blood. This TCR was recovered from a human donor in good health. CDR3 sequence reads: CAIQDRTRNEQFF. In DNA form, the CDR3 reads TGTGCCATCCAAGACAGGACTCGGAATGAGCAGTTCTTC.